The clone carrying this T cell receptor (beta chain) was found a few times. The sample is drawn from a study of blood T cell repertoires in COVID-19. There are 12 residues in the CDR3. The germline V gene encodes CDR1 LNHDA and CDR2 SQIVND (reference sequence). V was cut by 5 bases and J by 6 bases, with 10 bases left in between. In the source study's methods: Quantification of nucleated cells was approximated via reference gene primer amplification. Sequenced by immunoSEQ multiplex PCR; TCRdb stores in-frame clones only, minus some. V, J and clone size were drawn from that table, and D and trimming were deduced from the DNA. The sample lists 160,000 or so clones; 87% were seen once.

The chain has TRBV19 and TRBJ1-2; D uncertain. Sequencing used peripheral blood. This TCR derives from a woman aged 50 to 65 with acute or convalescent COVID-19. The CDR3 spells CASSPGMHGYTF. The DNA of the CDR3 is TGTGCCAGTAGTCCGGGGATGCATGGCTACACCTTC.